These 24 T cell receptor beta chains were all obtained from the same sample, sequenced in a study of T-cell memory formation after mild COVID-19. Each CDR3 protein gets one entry after TCRdb re-called the 5' RACE reads with MiXCR. Here the sample spans 110,000 or so distinct CDR3 sequences, approximately 22% being singletons. Sequenced input: PBMCs or a T cell subset sorted from them (not recorded which). These receptors were obtained from a man younger than 35 who had mild COVID-19 (a few samples of this study predate the infection). Cell type and time point are not known.

The rearrangement links TRBV7-9 to TRBJ2-7; no firm D call. CDR1 is SEHNR, CDR2 FQNEAQ, per germline (reference sequence). Deletions cut 3 bases from V and 0 bases from J, with 12 bases between. CDR3 length: 15 amino acids. The CDR3 sequence is CASSFGTASSYEQYV. The CDR3 nucleotides read TGTGCCAGCAGCTTCGGTACAGCGAGCTCCTACGAGCAGTACGTC.

The chain links TRBV12-3 or TRBV12-4 to TRBJ2-7, with no clear D. This CDR3 has 13 amino acids. V gave up 6 bases and J gave up 1 base, with 10 bases separating them. The CDR3 nucleotides are TGTGCCAGCAGCCTCACTTCTTCCTACGAGCAGTACTTC. Amino acid sequence: CASSLTSSYEQYF.

The chain employs TRBV7-9 and TRBJ2-1; D ambiguous. The germline CDR1 and CDR2 sequences are SEHNR and FQNEAQ (reference sequence). The CDR3 is 16 residues long. The germline V and J ends were trimmed by 3 bases and 1 base, with 13 bases remaining between them. This CDR3 is CASSFQIYESYNEQFF. CDR3 nucleotides: TGTGCCAGCAGCTTCCAGATCTACGAGTCCTACAATGAGCAGTTCTTC.

This clonotype was observed a few times. The chain joins TRBV29-1 to TRBJ2-7; maybe TRBD1 (8 bases). Germline V lookup: CDR1 SQVTM, CDR2 ANQGSEA. CDR3 length equals 12 residues. Deletions cut 5 bases from V and 5 bases from J, with 13 bases between. The DNA of the CDR3 is TGCAGCGTTAGGACAGGGACTAACGAGCAGTACTTC. This gives the protein CSVRTGTNEQYF.

This chain joins TRBV7-9 and TRBJ2-1; 10 nucleotides agree with TRBD1. This CDR3 has 15 amino acids. CDR1 and CDR2 from the germline V gene are SEHNR and FQNEAQ (reference sequence). After removal of 6 bases from V and 5 bases from J, the junction contained 7 bases not matched to a gene. In DNA form, the CDR3 reads TGTGCCAGCAGGGGGGACAGGGGCCCCAACAATGAGCAGTTCTTC. Protein: CASRGDRGPNNEQFF.

V usage is TRBV7-9 and J usage is TRBJ1-5; D remains unclear. Germline values: CDR1 SEHNR, CDR2 FQNEAQ (reference sequence). The CDR3 has 15 amino acids. V lost 0 bases and J 5 bases, leaving 11 bases between the germline ends. This chain's CDR3 is CASSLAAGIDQPQHF. In DNA, the CDR3 is TGTGCCAGCAGCTTAGCCGCGGGAATCGATCAGCCCCAGCATTTT.

The genes are TRBV24-1 and TRBJ2-1; TRBD1 matches 10 bases. This CDR3 has 16 residues. V was pared by 2 bases and J by 8 bases, with 8 bases of the junction left unmatched. The germline V gene encodes CDR1 KGHDR and CDR2 SFDVKD. The CDR3 sequence is CATSDSFGTGEDEQFF. The CDR3 nucleotides read TGTGCCACCAGTGATTCTTTCGGGACAGGGGAGGATGAGCAGTTCTTC.

This chain connects TRBV29-1 to TRBJ2-3; TRBD2 matches 13 bases. The CDR3 has 18 residues. The germline V gene encodes CDR1 SQVTM and CDR2 ANQGSEA. V was clipped by 4 bases and J by 0 bases; unmatched bases: 10. The CDR3, as DNA: TGCAGCGTTGTTTTGCGACTAGCGGGGGGCTTCAGCACAGATACGCAGTATTTT. Translation gives CSVVLRLAGGFSTDTQYF.

V usage is TRBV5-6 and J usage is TRBJ2-3; D unresolved. The CDR3 length is 14 residues. Per germline, CDR1 SGHDT and CDR2 YYEEEE. V lost 4 bases and J 3 bases, leaving 12 bases between the germline ends. CDR3 protein: CASSQDVSTDTQYF. CDR3 in DNA: TGTGCCAGCAGCCAGGATGTGAGTACAGATACGCAGTATTTT.

This clonotype was seen a handful of times. The chain couples TRBV4-1 to TRBJ2-3; possibly TRBD2 for D (6 bases). CDR1 is MGHRA, CDR2 YSYEKL, per germline. V gave up 4 bases and J gave up 3 bases, with 14 bases separating them. This CDR3 is 15 amino acids long. This CDR3 is CASSPSWRGTDTQYF. The DNA of the CDR3 is TGCGCCAGCAGCCCTTCCTGGAGGGGAACAGATACGCAGTATTTT.

CDR3 in DNA: TGCAGTGCTCGAAACCGGGACTACAATGAGCAGTTCTTC. It specifies CSARNRDYNEQFF. The chain combines TRBV20-1 with TRBJ2-1; perhaps TRBD2 as D (5 bases). The length of the CDR3 is 13 residues. With 5 bases removed from V and 3 bases from J, the gap between germline ends came to 11 bases. Germline V CDR1 and CDR2: DFQATT, SNEGSKA (reference sequence).

The table lists this clonotype with a few counts. The gene calls are TRBV6-6 and TRBJ2-7; the match to TRBD1 covers 8 bases. The V segment lost 10 bases and the J segment 1 base; nucleotides outside the gene matches: 6. CDR1 is MNHNY and CDR2 is SVGAGI in the germline V gene (reference sequence). The CDR3 loop spans 13 amino acids. In nucleotides, the CDR3 is TGTGCCATCCGACAGGGGCTTTCCTACGAGCAGTACTTC. This gives the protein CAIRQGLSYEQYF.

This clonotype turned up a few times. This chain joins TRBV6-2 or TRBV6-3 and TRBJ2-3; possible D gene TRBD2, 5 bases. The CDR3 contains 15 residues. V dropped 2 bases and J dropped 0 bases, with 9 bases sitting between them. Germline CDR1 MNHEY, CDR2 SVGEGT. CDR3 in amino acids: CASSYMRVSTDTQYF. The CDR3 coding sequence is TGTGCCAGCAGTTACATGCGGGTCAGCACAGATACGCAGTATTTT.

This clonotype occurred once. The chain joins TRBV2 to TRBJ2-1; 9 nucleotides agree with TRBD2. J was trimmed by 2 bases and V by 1 base; bases with no gene match: 3. There are 16 residues in the CDR3. CDR1 is SNHLY and CDR2 is FYNNEI in the germline V gene. CDR3 nucleotides: TGTGCCAGCAGTGAAGAAGAGCGGGAGGCCTACAATGAGCAGTTCTTC. Amino acids: CASSEEEREAYNEQFF. The variable domain in full, completed from reference TRBV2 and TRBJ2-1, reads EPEVTQTPSHQVTQMGQEVILRCVPISNHLYFYWYRQILGQKVEFLVSFYNNEISEKSEIFDDQFSVERPDGSNFTLKIRSTKLEDSAMYFCASSEEEREAYNEQFFGPGTRLTVL.

This chain links TRBV4-1 with TRBJ2-7; a possible D gene is TRBD1 (5 bases). V lost 1 base, J lost 5 bases, and 9 bases lay in between. The CDR3 has 13 residues. Germline CDR1 reads MGHRA; CDR2 reads YSYEKL. The CDR3 loop reads CASSQGQGDEQYF. In DNA, the CDR3 is TGCGCCAGCAGCCAAGGTCAAGGGGACGAGCAGTACTTC.

The sample holds many counts of this clonotype. The rearrangement links TRBV6-5 to TRBJ2-2, with unresolved D. The CDR3 sequence is 14 residues long. The germline CDR1 and CDR2 sequences are MNHEY and SVGAGI. The ends were cut back, 0 bases at V and 6 bases at J, with 8 bases in the middle. CDR3 in amino acids: CASSYSPKAGELFF. DNA of the CDR3: TGTGCCAGCAGTTACTCCCCGAAGGCCGGGGAGCTGTTTTTT.

This clonotype showed up many times. CDR3 loop: CASSPEVEDTQYF. DNA for the CDR3: TGTGCCAGCAGCCCCGAAGTGGAAGATACGCAGTATTTT. The chain couples TRBV11-2 to TRBJ2-3, with D unresolved. V lost 5 bases and J 5 bases, leaving 11 bases between the germline ends. CDR3 size: 13 residues. CDR1 is SGHAT, CDR2 FQNNGV, per germline.

This rearrangement joins TRBV12-3 or TRBV12-4 to TRBJ2-6, with 9 positions matching TRBD1. The CDR3 covers 17 residues. J was trimmed by 0 bases and V by 6 bases; bases with no gene match: 6. This CDR3 reads CASSPDRGSSGANVLTF. CDR3 nucleotides: TGTGCCAGCAGCCCGGACAGGGGTAGCTCTGGGGCCAACGTCCTGACTTTC.

The rearrangement joins TRBV2 to TRBJ2-3, with no clear D. In germline, CDR1 is SNHLY, CDR2 FYNNEI. The length of the CDR3 is 15 residues. V shed 0 bases and J shed 0 bases, with 7 bases lying between them. In DNA form, the CDR3 reads TGTGCCAGCAGTGAAGCGCTTGCAAGCACAGATACGCAGTATTTT. It specifies CASSEALASTDTQYF.

This clonotype was found a few times. The chain employs TRBV4-2 and TRBJ2-5; 7 bases align to TRBD1. The V and J ends lost 4 bases and 5 bases, in that order; junction bases with no gene match: 13. This CDR3 region has 16 residues. Germline CDR1 LGHNA, CDR2 YNFKEQ. In nucleotides, the CDR3 is TGTGCCAGCAGCCGAGAGACAGGGAGTAATGGGGAGACCCAGTACTTC. This sequence encodes CASSRETGSNGETQYF.

The chain couples TRBV27 to TRBJ2-1; 9 positions agree with TRBD2. CDR3 size: 14 residues. Germline V gene data show CDR1 as MNHEY and CDR2 as SMNVEV (reference sequence). J was trimmed by 4 bases and V by 5 bases; bases with no gene match: 3. The CDR3 here is CASSTLAGYNEQFF. The CDR3 nucleotides read TGTGCCAGCAGTACTCTAGCGGGGTACAATGAGCAGTTCTTC.

The rearrangement links TRBV19 to TRBJ1-5, with D uncertain. The germline CDR1 and CDR2 sequences are LNHDA and SQIVND (reference sequence). The CDR3 spans 16 residues. The germline V and J ends were trimmed by 0 bases and 3 bases, with 12 bases remaining between them. DNA for the CDR3: TGTGCCAGTAGTATAGAGGCAGCCTCTCTCAATCAGCCCCAGCATTTT. This codes for CASSIEAASLNQPQHF.

This clonotype was recorded a few times. The rearrangement uses TRBV5-1 and TRBJ1-1; 7 nucleotides line up with TRBD1. This CDR3 has 16 amino acids. Germline assignment: CDR1 SGHRS and CDR2 YFSETQ. The V segment lost 2 bases and the J segment 3 bases; nucleotides outside the gene matches: 10. The CDR3, as DNA: TGCGCCAGCAGCTTATGGCCTACAGGGGAGGACACTGAAGCTTTCTTT. As protein: CASSLWPTGEDTEAFF.

The chain has TRBV19 and TRBJ2-1; D is uncertain. There are 13 residues in the CDR3. Trimming took off 5 bases at V and 10 bases at J, with 15 bases between the two ends. Germline loops: CDR1 LNHDA, CDR2 SQIVND (reference sequence). CDR3 DNA: TGTGCCAGTAGTCACCCGGCCCACCCCGAGCAGTTCTTC. Amino acids: CASSHPAHPEQFF.